Each of the 5 T cell receptor beta chains below was sequenced from the same sample in a study of cytomegalovirus exposure and HLA in healthy donors. TCRdb's copy holds only in-frame clones and misses some; the assay was immunoSEQ multiplex PCR. Among roughly 120,000 clones listed, approximately 90% were seen once. The sequenced sample was PBMCs. The receptor source for this set is a woman aged 18 to 35 in good health and CMV-seropositive.

The V and J genes are TRBV14 and TRBJ2-3; the match to TRBD2 covers 12 bases. Germline V gene lookup returns CDR1 SGHDN and CDR2 FVKESK. This CDR3 is 16 amino acids long. The V segment lost 5 bases and the J segment 5 bases; nucleotides outside the gene matches: 8. The CDR3 spells CASSSWTSGNLDTQYF. As DNA, the CDR3 is TGTGCCAGCAGCTCCTGGACTAGCGGGAACTTAGATACGCAGTATTTT. The full variable domain, rest sourced from reference TRBV14 and TRBJ2-3, is EAGVTQFPSHSVIEKGQTVTLRCDPISGHDNLYWYRRVMGKEIKFLLHFVKESKQDESGMPNNRFLAERTGGTYSTLKVQPAELEDSGVYFCASSSWTSGNLDTQYFGPGTRLTVL.

The rearrangement uses TRBV6-5 and TRBJ1-2; 9 bases align to TRBD1. Trimming removed 4 bases from V and 1 base from J; junction bases left unmatched: 7. Germline V gene lookup returns CDR1 MNHEY and CDR2 SVGAGI. The CDR3 spans 16 residues. In nucleotides, the CDR3 is TGTGCCAGCAGTTCTACCGGGACAGGGCATAACTATGGCTACACCTTC. It translates to CASSSTGTGHNYGYTF.

J is TRBJ2-7 and V is TRBV5-4; 7 bases are shared with TRBD2. V was pared by 3 bases and J by 7 bases, with 10 bases of the junction left unmatched. Germline V gene lookup returns CDR1 SGHNT and CDR2 YYREEE (reference sequence). This CDR3 region has 14 residues. CDR3 region: CASSYAGAGGEQYF. DNA for the CDR3: TGTGCCAGCAGCTATGCGGGAGCCGGGGGGGAGCAGTACTTC.

This chain links TRBV7-9 with TRBJ1-3, with 8 bases aligning to TRBD1. Per the germline V gene, CDR1 is SEHNR and CDR2 is FQNEAQ (reference sequence). V dropped 5 bases and J dropped 1; count of bases not matched to a gene: 7. The CDR3 contains 16 residues. The CDR3 loop is CASSKWTGRSGNTIYF. CDR3 sequence (DNA): TGTGCCAGCAGCAAATGGACAGGGAGGTCTGGAAACACCATATATTTT.

The chain links TRBV7-2 to TRBJ2-7; 8 bases are shared with TRBD1. CDR1 and CDR2 (germline): SGHTA, FQGNSA. The CDR3 loop spans 15 amino acids. V was pared by 4 bases and J by 3 bases, with 8 bases of the junction left unmatched. The CDR3 region has the DNA TGTGCCAGCAGCTCCGCAGACAGGGGTTACTACGAGCAGTACTTC. The encoded protein is CASSSADRGYYEQYF.